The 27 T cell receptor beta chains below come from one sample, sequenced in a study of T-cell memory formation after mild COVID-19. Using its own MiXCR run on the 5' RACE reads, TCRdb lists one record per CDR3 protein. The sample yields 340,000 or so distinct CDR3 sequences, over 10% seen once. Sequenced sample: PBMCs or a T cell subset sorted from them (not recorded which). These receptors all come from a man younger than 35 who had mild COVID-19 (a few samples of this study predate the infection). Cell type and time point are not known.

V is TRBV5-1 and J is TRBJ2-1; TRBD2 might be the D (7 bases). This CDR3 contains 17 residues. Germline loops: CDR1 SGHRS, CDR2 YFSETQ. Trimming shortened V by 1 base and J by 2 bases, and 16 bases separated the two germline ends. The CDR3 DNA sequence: TGCGCCAGCAGCTTGAGGGGGGGACAATCCACCTACAATGAGCAGTTCTTC. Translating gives CASSLRGGQSTYNEQFF. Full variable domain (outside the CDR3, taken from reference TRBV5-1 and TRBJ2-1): KAGVTQTPRYLIKTRGQQVTLSCSPISGHRSVSWYQQTPGQGLQFLFEYFSETQRNKGNFPGRFSGRQFSNSRSEMNVSTLELGDSALYLCASSLRGGQSTYNEQFFGPGTRLTVL.

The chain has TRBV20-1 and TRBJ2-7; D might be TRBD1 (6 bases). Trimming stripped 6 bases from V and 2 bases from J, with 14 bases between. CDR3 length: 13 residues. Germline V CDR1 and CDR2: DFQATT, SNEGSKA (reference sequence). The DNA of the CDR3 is TGCAGTGCCACAGGGCGACAGACCTACGAGCAGTACTTC. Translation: CSATGRQTYEQYF.

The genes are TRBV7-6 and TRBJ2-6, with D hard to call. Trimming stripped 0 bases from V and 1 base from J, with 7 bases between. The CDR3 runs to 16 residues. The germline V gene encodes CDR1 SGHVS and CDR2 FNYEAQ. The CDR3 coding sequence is TGTGCCAGCAGCTTAGCCGTAGAGTCTGGGGCCAACGTCCTGACTTTC. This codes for CASSLAVESGANVLTF.

CDR3 sequence: CSAAGSRATDTQYF. For the CDR3, the DNA is TGCAGCGCTGCCGGGAGTAGGGCTACAGATACGCAGTATTTT. This chain joins TRBV29-1 and TRBJ2-3; D is possibly TRBD2 (6 bases). V was cut by 7 bases and J by 3 bases, with 17 bases left in between. The V gene's germline CDR1 is SQVTM and CDR2 ANQGSEA. CDR3 length: 14 residues.

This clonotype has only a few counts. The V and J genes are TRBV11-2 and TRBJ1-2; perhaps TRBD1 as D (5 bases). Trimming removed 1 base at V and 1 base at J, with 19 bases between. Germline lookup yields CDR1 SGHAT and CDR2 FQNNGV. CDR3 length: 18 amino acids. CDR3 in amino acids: CASSLGGTGGLFNYGYTF. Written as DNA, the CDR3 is TGTGCCAGCAGCTTAGGCGGGACGGGAGGACTCTTTAACTATGGCTACACCTTC.

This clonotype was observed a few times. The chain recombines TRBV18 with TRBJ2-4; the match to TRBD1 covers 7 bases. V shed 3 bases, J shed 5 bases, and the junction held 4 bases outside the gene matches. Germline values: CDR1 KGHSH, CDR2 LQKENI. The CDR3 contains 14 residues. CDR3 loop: CASSPSGTENIQYF. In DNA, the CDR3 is TGTGCCAGCTCACCGTCGGGGACAGAAAACATTCAGTACTTC.

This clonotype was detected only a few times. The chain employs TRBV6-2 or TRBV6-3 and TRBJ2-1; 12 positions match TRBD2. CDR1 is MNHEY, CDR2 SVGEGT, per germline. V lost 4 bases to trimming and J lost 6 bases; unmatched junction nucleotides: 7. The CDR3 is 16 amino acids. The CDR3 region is CASSFLTSGGPNEQFF. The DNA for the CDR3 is TGTGCCAGCAGTTTCCTGACTAGCGGGGGACCCAATGAGCAGTTCTTC.

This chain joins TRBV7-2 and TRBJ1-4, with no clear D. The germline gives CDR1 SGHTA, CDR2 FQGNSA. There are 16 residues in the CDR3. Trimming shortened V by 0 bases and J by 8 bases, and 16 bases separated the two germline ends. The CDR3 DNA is TGTGCCAGCAGCTTAGCGAGATGGGGATTCGGGGAAAAACTGTTTTTT. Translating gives CASSLARWGFGEKLFF.

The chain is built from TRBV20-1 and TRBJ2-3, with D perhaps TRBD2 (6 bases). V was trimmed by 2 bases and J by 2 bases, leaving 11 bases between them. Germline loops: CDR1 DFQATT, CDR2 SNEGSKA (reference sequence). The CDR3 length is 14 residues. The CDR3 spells CSARMAGNTDTQYF. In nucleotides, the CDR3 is TGCAGTGCTAGAATGGCGGGAAACACAGATACGCAGTATTTT.

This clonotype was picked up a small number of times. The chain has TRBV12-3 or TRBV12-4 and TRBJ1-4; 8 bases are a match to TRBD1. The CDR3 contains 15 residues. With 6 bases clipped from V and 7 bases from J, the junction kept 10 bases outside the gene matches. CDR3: CASRPGQGWVEKLFF. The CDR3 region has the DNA TGTGCCAGCAGACCCGGACAGGGTTGGGTTGAAAAACTGTTTTTT.

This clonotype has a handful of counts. CDR3 sequence: CASLRPGQELFF. The CDR3 DNA reads TGTGCCTCTCTTCGCCCGGGACAAGAACTGTTTTTT. This chain connects TRBV24-1 to TRBJ1-4, with D maybe TRBD1 (6 bases). V was shortened by 12 bases and J by 12 bases, with 19 bases between the two germline ends. The germline gives CDR1 KGHDR, CDR2 SFDVKD. CDR3 length: 12 residues.

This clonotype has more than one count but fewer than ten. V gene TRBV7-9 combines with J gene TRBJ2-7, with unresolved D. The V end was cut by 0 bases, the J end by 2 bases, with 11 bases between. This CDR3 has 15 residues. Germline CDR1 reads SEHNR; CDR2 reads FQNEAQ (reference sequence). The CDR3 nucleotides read TGTGCCAGCAGCTTAGCAGGCTTCTTAACCTACGAGCAGTACTTC. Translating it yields CASSLAGFLTYEQYF. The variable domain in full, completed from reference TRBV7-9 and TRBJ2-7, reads DTGVSQNPRHKITKRGQNVTFRCDPISEHNRLYWYRQTLGQGPEFLTYFQNEAQLEKSRLLSDRFSAERPKGSFSTLEIQRTEQGDSAMYLCASSLAGFLTYEQYFGPGTRLTVT.

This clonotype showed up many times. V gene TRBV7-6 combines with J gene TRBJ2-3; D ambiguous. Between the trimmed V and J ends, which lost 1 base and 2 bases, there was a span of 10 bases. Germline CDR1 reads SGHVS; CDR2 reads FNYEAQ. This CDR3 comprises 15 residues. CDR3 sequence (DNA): TGTGCCAGCAGCTTAGAGGGTGACGCCACAGATACGCAGTATTTT. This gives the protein CASSLEGDATDTQYF.

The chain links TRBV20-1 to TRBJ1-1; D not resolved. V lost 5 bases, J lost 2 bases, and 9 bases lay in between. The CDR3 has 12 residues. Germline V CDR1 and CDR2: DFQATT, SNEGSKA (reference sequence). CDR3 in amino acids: CSAWHGNTEAFF. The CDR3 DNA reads TGCAGTGCTTGGCACGGCAACACTGAAGCTTTCTTT.

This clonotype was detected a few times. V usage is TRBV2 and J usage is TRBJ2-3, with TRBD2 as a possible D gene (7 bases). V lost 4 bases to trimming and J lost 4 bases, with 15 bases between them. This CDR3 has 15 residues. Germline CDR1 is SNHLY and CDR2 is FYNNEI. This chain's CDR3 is CASSARGASPDTQYF. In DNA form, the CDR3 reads TGTGCCAGCAGTGCTCGGGGGGCAAGTCCAGATACGCAGTATTTT.

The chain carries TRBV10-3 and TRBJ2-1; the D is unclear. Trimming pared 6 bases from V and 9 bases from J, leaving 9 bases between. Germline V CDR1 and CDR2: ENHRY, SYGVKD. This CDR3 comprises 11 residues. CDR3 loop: CAISVDSEQFF. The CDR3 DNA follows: TGTGCCATCAGCGTGGATAGTGAGCAGTTCTTC.

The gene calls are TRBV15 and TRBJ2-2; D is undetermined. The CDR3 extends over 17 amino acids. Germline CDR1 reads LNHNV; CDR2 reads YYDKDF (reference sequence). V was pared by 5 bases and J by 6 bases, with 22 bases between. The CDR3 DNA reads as TGTGCCACCAGCGGAAGGCCTGCCCAATCTATCCCCGGGGAGCTGTTTTTT. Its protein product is CATSGRPAQSIPGELFF.

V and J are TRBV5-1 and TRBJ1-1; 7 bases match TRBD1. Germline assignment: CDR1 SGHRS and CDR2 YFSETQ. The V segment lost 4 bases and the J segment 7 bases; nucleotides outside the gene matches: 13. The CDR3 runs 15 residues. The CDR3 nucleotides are TGCGCCAGCAGCCAGGGACAGTTTTTCGTGGGTGAAGCTTTCTTT. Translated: CASSQGQFFVGEAFF.

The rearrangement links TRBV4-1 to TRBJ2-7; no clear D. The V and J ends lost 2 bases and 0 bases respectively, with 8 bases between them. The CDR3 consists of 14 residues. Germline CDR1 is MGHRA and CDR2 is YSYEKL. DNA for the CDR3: TGCGCCAGCAGCCAACCGACGCACTCCTACGAGCAGTACTTC. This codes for CASSQPTHSYEQYF.

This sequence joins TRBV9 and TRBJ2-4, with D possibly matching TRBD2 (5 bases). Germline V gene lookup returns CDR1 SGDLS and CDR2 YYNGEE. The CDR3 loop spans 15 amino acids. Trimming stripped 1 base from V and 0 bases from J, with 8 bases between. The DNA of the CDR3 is TGTGCCAGCAGCGTACGGGATCTAGCCAAAAACATTCAGTACTTC. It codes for CASSVRDLAKNIQYF.

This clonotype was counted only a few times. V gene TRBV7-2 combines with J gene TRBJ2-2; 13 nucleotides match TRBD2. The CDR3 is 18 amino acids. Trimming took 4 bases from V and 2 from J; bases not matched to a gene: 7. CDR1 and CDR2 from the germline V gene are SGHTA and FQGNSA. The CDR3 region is CASSWPRTSGGNTGELFF. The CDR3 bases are TGTGCCAGCAGCTGGCCCCGGACTAGCGGGGGAAACACCGGGGAGCTGTTTTTT.

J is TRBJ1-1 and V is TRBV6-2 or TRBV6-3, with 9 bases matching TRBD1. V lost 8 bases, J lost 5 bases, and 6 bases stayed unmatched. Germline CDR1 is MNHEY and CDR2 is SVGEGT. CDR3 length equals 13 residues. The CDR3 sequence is CASHFGTGTEAFF. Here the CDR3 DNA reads TGTGCCAGCCACTTTGGGACAGGGACTGAAGCTTTCTTT.

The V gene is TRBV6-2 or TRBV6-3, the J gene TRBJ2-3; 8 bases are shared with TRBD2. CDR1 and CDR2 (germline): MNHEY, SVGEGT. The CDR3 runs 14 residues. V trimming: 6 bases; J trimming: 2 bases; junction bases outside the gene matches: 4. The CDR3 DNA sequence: TGTGCCAGCAGGGTAGCGGGGAACACAGATACGCAGTATTTT. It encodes CASRVAGNTDTQYF.

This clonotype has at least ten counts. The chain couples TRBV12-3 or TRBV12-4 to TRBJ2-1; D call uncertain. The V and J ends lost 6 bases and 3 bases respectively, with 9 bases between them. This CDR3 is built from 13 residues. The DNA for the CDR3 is TGTGCCAGCAGCCTCGGGTTCTACAATGAGCAGTTCTTC. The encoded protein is CASSLGFYNEQFF.

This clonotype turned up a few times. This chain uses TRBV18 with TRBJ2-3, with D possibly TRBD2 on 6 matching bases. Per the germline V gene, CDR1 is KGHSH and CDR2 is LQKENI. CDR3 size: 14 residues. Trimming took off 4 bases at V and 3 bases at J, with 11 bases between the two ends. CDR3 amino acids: CASSLRRETDTQYF. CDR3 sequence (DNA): TGTGCCAGCTCACTACGACGGGAGACAGATACGCAGTATTTT.

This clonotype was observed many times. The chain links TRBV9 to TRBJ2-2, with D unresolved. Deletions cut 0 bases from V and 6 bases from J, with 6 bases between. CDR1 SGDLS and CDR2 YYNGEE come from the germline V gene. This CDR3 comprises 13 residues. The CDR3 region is CASSVEVAGELFF. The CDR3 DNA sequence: TGTGCCAGCAGCGTAGAGGTGGCCGGGGAGCTGTTTTTT. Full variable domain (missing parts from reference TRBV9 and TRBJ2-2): DSGVTQTPKHLITATGQRVTLRCSPRSGDLSVYWYQQSLDQGLQFLIQYYNGEERAKGNILERFSAQQFPDLHSELNLSSLELGDSALYFCASSVEVAGELFFGEGSRLTVL.

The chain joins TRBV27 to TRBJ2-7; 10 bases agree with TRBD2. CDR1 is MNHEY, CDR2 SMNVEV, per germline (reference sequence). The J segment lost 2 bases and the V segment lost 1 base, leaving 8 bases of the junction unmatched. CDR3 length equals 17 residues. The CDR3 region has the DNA TGTGCCAGCAGTTTATATAGCGGGGGGACTAAGACCTACGAGCAGTACGTC. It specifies CASSLYSGGTKTYEQYV.